This TCR beta chain was captured in a study of cytomegalovirus exposure and HLA in healthy donors. Findings and caveats of the study: Per a prior analysis, the majority of TCR beta V segments were productive roughly 87% or roughly 30% of the time. A highly shared variant cluster was judged a likely technical artifact.

As for this clone: Antigen specificity is unknown.

The PCR was carried out with 60 Vbeta primers and 13 Jbeta primers. Produced via immunoSEQ multiplex PCR; TCRdb's table is partial and in-frame only. Of about 120,000 clones listed, approximately 72% were seen once; the top ten hold over 25%. This CDR3 comprises 11 residues. Trimming shortened V by 3 bases and J by 9 bases, and 9 bases separated the two germline ends. CDR1 is DFQATT and CDR2 is SNEGSKA in the germline V gene (reference sequence). This sequence originates from a man in his 60s in good health and CMV-seropositive. The sample consisted of PBMCs. The J gene is TRBJ2-1, the V gene TRBV20-1; the D is unclear. CDR3 protein: CSASEFLEQFF. Here the CDR3 DNA reads TGCAGTGCTAGCGAGTTTCTTGAGCAGTTCTTC.